The rows below give T cell receptor beta chains drawn from one sample of a study of metastatic and nonmetastatic thyroid tumors. Via MiXCR, TCRdb re-called the PCR reads. This repertoire shows some 30,000 clones, 33% found once; its top ten account for 16%. Sample: tumor tissue. These receptors all come from a female donor with papillary thyroid cancer or a benign thyroid nodule (not recorded which). Some clones in this sample may be carry-over from other donors' samples. Both conserved end residues are part of each CDR3. Fields, in order: J gene, clone size, D gene, V gene, CDR3 protein, CDR3 DNA. A D gene is named only where the DNA matches it firmly. Not every row has a clone size; where given, it reads once, few, many or a size class.

J: TRBJ1-2; size: -; D: -; V: TRBV20-1; CDR3: CSARAGADYGYTF; DNA: TGCAGTGCTAGGGCGGGGGCTGACTATGGCTACACCTTC
J: TRBJ2-2; size: -; D: TRBD1; V: TRBV13; CDR3: CATSYRGKVGTGELFF; DNA: TGTGCCACCTCTTACAGGGGTAAAGTTGGCACCGGGGAGCTGTTTTTT
J: TRBJ2-1; size: -; D: TRBD1; V: TRBV5-1; CDR3: CASSTGQGINNEQFF; DNA: TGCGCCAGCAGCACGGGACAGGGAATTAACAATGAGCAGTTCTTC
J: TRBJ2-2; size: -; D: -; V: TRBV5-4; CDR3: CASSFIDTGELFF; DNA: TGTGCCAGCAGCTTTATAGACACCGGGGAGCTGTTTTTT
J: TRBJ1-2; size: -; D: -; V: TRBV5-1; CDR3: CASSLSGLGWSERDYGYTF; DNA: TGCGCCAGCAGCTTGTCTGGTCTAGGGTGGTCAGAGCGTGACTATGGCTACACCTTC
J: TRBJ2-5; size: few; D: TRBD1; V: TRBV20-1; CDR3: CSADGQGLLGVETQYF; DNA: TGCAGTGCCGATGGACAGGGCCTTTTGGGAGTGGAGACCCAGTACTTC
J: TRBJ1-6; size: -; D: -; V: TRBV7-2; CDR3: CASSSQGWGSPLHF; DNA: TGTGCCAGCAGCTCACAGGGTTGGGGTTCACCCCTCCACTTT
J: TRBJ2-1; size: -; D: TRBD2; V: TRBV20-1; CDR3: CSAGDGLAATDNEQFF; DNA: TGCAGTGCTGGGGATGGACTAGCGGCGACCGACAATGAGCAGTTCTTC
J: TRBJ2-7; size: -; D: TRBD2; V: TRBV27; CDR3: CASRPEAGGGGGLEQYF; DNA: TGTGCCAGCAGACCTGAAGCGGGAGGGGGAGGGGGGCTCGAGCAGTACTTC
J: TRBJ1-2; size: few; D: TRBD1; V: TRBV6-6; CDR3: CSSSYGTDPDGYTF; DNA: TGTTCCAGCAGTTACGGGACAGATCCTGATGGCTACACCTTC
J: TRBJ2-3; size: -; D: TRBD2; V: TRBV7-2; CDR3: CASSPRLAGTQYF; DNA: TGTGCCAGCAGCCCGCGACTAGCGGGTACGCAGTATTTT
J: TRBJ2-1; size: -; D: -; V: TRBV5-1; CDR3: CASSRDPQGGRASYNEQFF; DNA: TGCGCCAGCAGCCGGGACCCGCAAGGGGGTCGGGCGTCCTACAATGAGCAGTTCTTC
J: TRBJ1-2; size: -; D: -; V: TRBV5-1; CDR3: CASSPLRDAPLYTF; DNA: TGCGCCAGCAGCCCACTCCGCGACGCTCCACTGTACACCTTC
J: TRBJ1-2; size: -; D: TRBD1; V: TRBV19; CDR3: CASSLGQGDGYTF; DNA: TGTGCCAGTAGCCTCGGACAGGGCGATGGCTACACCTTC
J: TRBJ1-6; size: -; D: -; V: TRBV6-2/TRBV6-3; CDR3: CASSYSSGAGSPLHF; DNA: TGTGCCAGCAGTTACTCTTCGGGCGCGGGGTCACCCCTCCACTTT
J: TRBJ1-2; size: -; D: -; V: TRBV6-1; CDR3: CASSSVGEMDYGYTF; DNA: TGTGCCAGCAGCTCTGTCGGGGAAATGGACTATGGCTACACCTTC
J: TRBJ1-2; size: few; D: TRBD1; V: TRBV28; CDR3: CAIPVGQGASGYGYTF; DNA: TGTGCCATCCCCGTGGGACAGGGTGCCAGTGGGTATGGCTACACCTTC
J: TRBJ2-7; size: -; D: TRBD2; V: TRBV12-3/TRBV12-4; CDR3: CASSYRGGEQYF; DNA: TGTGCCAGCAGTTATCGGGGGGGAGAGCAGTACTTC
J: TRBJ2-1; size: -; D: TRBD2; V: TRBV28; CDR3: CASSSGAYNEQFF; DNA: TGTGCCAGCAGTAGCGGGGCCTACAATGAGCAGTTCTTC
J: TRBJ2-1; size: -; D: -; V: TRBV5-1; CDR3: CASSLSTGVNEQFF; DNA: TGCGCCAGCAGCTTGTCGACCGGGGTCAATGAGCAGTTCTTC
J: TRBJ2-7; size: few; D: TRBD1; V: TRBV11-3; CDR3: CASSLTGGYEQYF; DNA: TGTGCCAGCAGCTTGACAGGGGGCTACGAGCAGTACTTC
J: TRBJ2-2; size: few; D: TRBD2; V: TRBV24-1; CDR3: CATSDLRAGANTGELFF; DNA: TGTGCCACCAGTGATTTGCGGGCGGGGGCGAACACCGGGGAGCTGTTTTTT
J: TRBJ2-7; size: few; D: -; V: TRBV12-3/TRBV12-4; CDR3: CASSFEGLSYEQYF; DNA: TGTGCCAGCAGTTTCGAGGGACTCTCCTACGAGCAGTACTTC
J: TRBJ1-2; size: few; D: TRBD1; V: TRBV6-1; CDR3: CASTPPGGSYGYTF; DNA: TGTGCCAGCACCCCTCCAGGGGGATCCTATGGCTACACCTTC
J: TRBJ2-7; size: -; D: TRBD2; V: TRBV6-1; CDR3: CASSESGGFDEQYF; DNA: TGTGCCAGCAGTGAAAGCGGGGGTTTCGACGAGCAGTACTTC
J: TRBJ2-1; size: few; D: TRBD2; V: TRBV6-5; CDR3: CASSYYPGRGNEQFF; DNA: TGTGCCAGCAGTTACTATCCCGGGAGGGGAAATGAGCAGTTCTTC
J: TRBJ1-2; size: few; D: -; V: TRBV7-9; CDR3: CASSLEGHGYTF; DNA: TGTGCCAGCAGCTTAGAGGGACATGGCTACACCTTC
J: TRBJ1-2; size: few; D: TRBD1; V: TRBV6-1; CDR3: CASSEEGNRGYGYTF; DNA: TGTGCCAGCAGTGAAGAGGGTAACAGGGGTTATGGCTACACCTTC
J: TRBJ2-1; size: many; D: -; V: TRBV6-6; CDR3: CASSSSLEEQFF; DNA: TGTGCCAGCAGTTCGAGCTTAGAAGAGCAGTTCTTC
J: TRBJ2-7; size: -; D: -; V: TRBV20-1; CDR3: CSASRVVGSYEQYF; DNA: TGCAGTGCTAGTAGGGTGGTCGGATCCTACGAGCAGTACTTC
J: TRBJ1-6; size: -; D: -; V: TRBV2; CDR3: CAGSQTGNYNSPLHF; DNA: TGTGCCGGATCCCAGACAGGCAATTATAATTCACCCCTCCACTTT
J: TRBJ1-1; size: -; D: -; V: TRBV7-8; CDR3: CASSLALGSFSTEAFF; DNA: TGTGCCAGCAGCTTAGCGCTTGGCAGCTTTAGTACTGAAGCTTTCTTT
J: TRBJ2-1; size: -; D: -; V: TRBV7-3; CDR3: CASSLILVAYNEQFF; DNA: TGTGCCAGCAGCTTAATTCTTGTGGCATACAATGAGCAGTTCTTC
J: TRBJ2-1; size: -; D: -; V: TRBV6-6; CDR3: CASSYFRGPYNEQFF; DNA: TGTGCCAGCAGTTATTTCAGGGGCCCCTACAATGAGCAGTTCTTC
J: TRBJ2-1; size: few; D: -; V: TRBV28; CDR3: CASSYPPGLFNEQFF; DNA: TGTGCCAGCAGCTATCCCCCGGGACTCTTCAATGAGCAGTTCTTC
J: TRBJ2-7; size: -; D: TRBD2; V: TRBV5-1; CDR3: CASSRDRDYSYEQYF; DNA: TGCGCCAGCAGCCGCGACCGGGACTACTCCTACGAGCAGTACTTC
J: TRBJ2-3; size: -; D: TRBD1; V: TRBV5-1; CDR3: CASRGTGLYVDTQYF; DNA: TGCGCCAGCAGGGGGACAGGCCTTTACGTCGATACGCAGTATTTT
J: TRBJ2-7; size: once; D: TRBD1; V: TRBV3-1; CDR3: CASSHADRGPYEQYF; DNA: TGTGCCAGCAGCCACGCGGACAGGGGGCCGTACGAGCAGTACTTC
J: TRBJ2-7; size: -; D: -; V: TRBV19; CDR3: CASSIGTGLSYEQYF; DNA: TGTGCCAGTAGTATAGGAACAGGCCTCTCCTACGAGCAGTACTTC
J: TRBJ2-7; size: -; D: TRBD1; V: TRBV7-9; CDR3: CASSSDRGGYEQYF; DNA: TGTGCCAGCAGCTCGGACAGGGGTGGCTACGAGCAGTACTTC
J: TRBJ2-2; size: -; D: TRBD1; V: TRBV7-3; CDR3: CASSFTGSGTALFGTGELFF; DNA: TGTGCCAGCAGCTTCACGGGTTCCGGGACAGCCTTATTTGGCACCGGGGAGCTGTTTTTT
J: TRBJ2-7; size: -; D: -; V: TRBV20-1; CDR3: CSARDTTGFFYEQYF; DNA: TGCAGTGCTAGAGATACTACAGGGTTTTTCTACGAGCAGTACTTC
J: TRBJ1-2; size: -; D: -; V: TRBV2; CDR3: CAIQGVYYGYTF; DNA: TGTGCCATACAGGGAGTTTACTATGGCTACACCTTC
J: TRBJ2-1; size: many; D: -; V: TRBV6-6; CDR3: CASSYSRTWDNEQFF; DNA: TGTGCCAGCAGTTACTCACGAACATGGGACAATGAGCAGTTCTTC
J: TRBJ2-7; size: -; D: TRBD1; V: TRBV13; CDR3: CASSVGGQGLSYEQYF; DNA: TGTGCCAGCAGCGTAGGGGGACAGGGTCTTTCCTACGAGCAGTACTTC
J: TRBJ2-3; size: -; D: TRBD1; V: TRBV9; CDR3: CASSSPTGGDTQYF; DNA: TGTGCCAGCAGCTCCCCTACAGGGGGAGATACGCAGTATTTT
J: TRBJ1-1; size: -; D: -; V: TRBV5-1; CDR3: CASSPQGPEAFF; DNA: TGCGCCAGCAGCCCCCAGGGGCCTGAAGCTTTCTTT
J: TRBJ1-2; size: -; D: -; V: TRBV24-1; CDR3: CATSDLFGSGYTF; DNA: TGTGCCACCAGTGATTTGTTCGGGAGTGGCTACACCTTC
J: TRBJ2-7; size: few; D: -; V: TRBV11-2; CDR3: CASSLDRVGALSYEQYF; DNA: TGTGCCAGCAGCTTAGATCGGGTTGGGGCGCTGAGCTACGAGCAGTACTTC
J: TRBJ2-3; size: -; D: -; V: TRBV28; CDR3: CASSLIGETYTQYF; DNA: TGTGCCAGCAGTTTAATAGGGGAGACGTATACGCAGTATTTT